This T cell receptor beta chain is drawn from a study of blood T cell repertoires in COVID-19. For the study at large: Sites in the United States, Italy and Spain provided acute and convalescent COVID-19 samples. The cDNA or gDNA used as material had been derived from T cells, B-cell-depleted T cells, or PBMCs.

Living in 20 to 30 US areas, the participants were between roughly 18 and 89 years of age. Donors of Cohort 3 who recovered were those that had two negative PCRs, clearance, or symptom resolution. TCRdb's copy holds only in-frame clones and misses some; the assay was immunoSEQ multiplex PCR. The table shows some 400,000 clones, with 89% occurring only once. The CDR3 totals 14 residues. V lost 4 bases and J lost 3, with 10 bases in between. The V gene's germline CDR1 is SGDLS and CDR2 YYNGEE. The chain has TRBV9 and TRBJ1-4; D gene unclear. The sequence came from a woman aged 25 to 39 who had recovered from COVID-19. Sequencing was performed on PBMCs or T cells enriched from blood (not recorded which). DNA of the CDR3: TGTGCCAGCAGCCCTACCGGGGCTAATGAAAAACTGTTTTTT. This sequence encodes CASSPTGANEKLFF.